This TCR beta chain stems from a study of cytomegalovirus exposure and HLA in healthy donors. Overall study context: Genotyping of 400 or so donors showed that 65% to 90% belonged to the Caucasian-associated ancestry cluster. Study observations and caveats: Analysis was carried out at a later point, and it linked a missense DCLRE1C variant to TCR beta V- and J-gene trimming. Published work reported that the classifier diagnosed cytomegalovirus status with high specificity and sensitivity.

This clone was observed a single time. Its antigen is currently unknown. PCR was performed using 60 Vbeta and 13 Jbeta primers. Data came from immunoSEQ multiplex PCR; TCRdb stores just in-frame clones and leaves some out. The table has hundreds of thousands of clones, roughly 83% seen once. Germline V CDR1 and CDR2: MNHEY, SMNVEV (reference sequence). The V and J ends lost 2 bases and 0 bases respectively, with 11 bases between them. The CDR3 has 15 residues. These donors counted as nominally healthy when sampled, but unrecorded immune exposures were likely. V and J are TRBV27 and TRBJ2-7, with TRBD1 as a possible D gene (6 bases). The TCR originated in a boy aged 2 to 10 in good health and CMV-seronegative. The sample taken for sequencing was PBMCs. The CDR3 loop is CASSLDSRGSYEQYF. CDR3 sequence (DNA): TGTGCCAGCAGTTTAGACAGCAGGGGCTCCTACGAGCAGTACTTC.